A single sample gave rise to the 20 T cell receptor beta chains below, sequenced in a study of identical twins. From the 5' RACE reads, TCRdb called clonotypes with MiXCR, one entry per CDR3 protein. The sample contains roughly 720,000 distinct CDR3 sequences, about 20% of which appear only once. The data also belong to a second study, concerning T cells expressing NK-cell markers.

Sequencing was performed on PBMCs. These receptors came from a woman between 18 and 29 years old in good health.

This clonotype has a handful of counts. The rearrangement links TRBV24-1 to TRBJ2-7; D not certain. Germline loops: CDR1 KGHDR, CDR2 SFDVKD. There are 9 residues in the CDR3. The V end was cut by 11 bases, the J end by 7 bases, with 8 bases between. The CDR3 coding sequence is TGTGCCAGGAAGACTGAGCAGTACTTC. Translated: CARKTEQYF.

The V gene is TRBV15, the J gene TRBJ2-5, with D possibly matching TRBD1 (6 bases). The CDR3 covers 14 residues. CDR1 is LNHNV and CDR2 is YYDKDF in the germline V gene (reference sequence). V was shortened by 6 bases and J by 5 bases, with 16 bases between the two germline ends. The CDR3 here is CATSLEQGGETQYF. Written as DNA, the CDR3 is TGTGCCACCAGTCTAGAACAGGGTGGCGAGACCCAGTACTTC.

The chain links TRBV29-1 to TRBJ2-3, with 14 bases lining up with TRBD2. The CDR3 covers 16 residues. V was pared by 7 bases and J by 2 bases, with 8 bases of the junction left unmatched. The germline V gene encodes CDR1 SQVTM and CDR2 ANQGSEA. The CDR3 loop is CSAQGLAGENTDTQYF. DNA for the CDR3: TGCAGCGCTCAGGGACTAGCGGGAGAAAACACAGATACGCAGTATTTT.

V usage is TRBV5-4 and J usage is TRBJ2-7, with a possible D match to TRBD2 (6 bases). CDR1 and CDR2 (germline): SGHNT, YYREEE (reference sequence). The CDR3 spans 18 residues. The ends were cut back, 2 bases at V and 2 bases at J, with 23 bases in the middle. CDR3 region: CASSFLTITSQSTYEQYF. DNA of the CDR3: TGTGCCAGCAGCTTTCTCACAATTACTAGCCAGTCGACCTACGAGCAGTACTTC.

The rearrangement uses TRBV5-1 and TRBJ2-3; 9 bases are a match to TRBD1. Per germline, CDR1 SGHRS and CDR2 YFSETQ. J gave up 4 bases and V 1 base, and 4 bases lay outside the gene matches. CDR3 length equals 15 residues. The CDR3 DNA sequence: TGCGCCAGCAGCTTGAAACAGGGGGCGGCAGATACGCAGTATTTT. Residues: CASSLKQGAADTQYF.

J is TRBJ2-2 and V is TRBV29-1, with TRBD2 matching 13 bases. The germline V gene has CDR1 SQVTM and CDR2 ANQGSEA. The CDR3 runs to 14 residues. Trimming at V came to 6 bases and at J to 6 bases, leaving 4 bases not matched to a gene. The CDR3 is CSVGTSGIPGELFF. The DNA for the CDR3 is TGCAGCGTCGGGACTAGCGGGATACCCGGGGAGCTGTTTTTT.

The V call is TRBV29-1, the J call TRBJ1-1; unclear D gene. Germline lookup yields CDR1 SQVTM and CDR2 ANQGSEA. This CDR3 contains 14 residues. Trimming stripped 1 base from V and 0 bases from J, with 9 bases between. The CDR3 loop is CSVEVPKVNTEAFF. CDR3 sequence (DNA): TGCAGCGTTGAAGTCCCGAAGGTGAACACTGAAGCTTTCTTT.

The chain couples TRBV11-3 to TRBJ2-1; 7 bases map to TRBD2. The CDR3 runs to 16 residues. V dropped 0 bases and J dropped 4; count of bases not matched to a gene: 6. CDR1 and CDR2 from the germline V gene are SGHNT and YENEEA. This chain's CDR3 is CASSLDGASGYNEQFF. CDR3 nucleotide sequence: TGTGCCAGCAGCTTAGATGGGGCTAGCGGTTACAATGAGCAGTTCTTC. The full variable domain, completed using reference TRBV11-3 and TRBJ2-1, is EAGVVQSPRYKIIEKKQPVAFWCNPISGHNTLYWYLQNLGQGPELLIRYENEEAVDDSQLPKDRFSAERLKGVDSTLKIQPAELGDSAVYLCASSLDGASGYNEQFFGPGTRLTVL.

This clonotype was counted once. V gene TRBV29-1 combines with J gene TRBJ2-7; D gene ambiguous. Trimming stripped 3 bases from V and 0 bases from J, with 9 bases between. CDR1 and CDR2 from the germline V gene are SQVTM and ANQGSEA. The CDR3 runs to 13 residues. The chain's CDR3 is CSVERTDSYEQYF. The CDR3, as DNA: TGCAGCGTTGAGAGGACGGACTCCTACGAGCAGTACTTC.

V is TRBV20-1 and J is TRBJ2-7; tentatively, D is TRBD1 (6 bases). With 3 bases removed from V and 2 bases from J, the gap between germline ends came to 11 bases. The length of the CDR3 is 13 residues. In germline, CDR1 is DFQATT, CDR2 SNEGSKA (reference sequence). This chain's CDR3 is CSARDSETYEQYF. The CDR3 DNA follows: TGCAGTGCTAGGGACAGTGAGACCTACGAGCAGTACTTC.

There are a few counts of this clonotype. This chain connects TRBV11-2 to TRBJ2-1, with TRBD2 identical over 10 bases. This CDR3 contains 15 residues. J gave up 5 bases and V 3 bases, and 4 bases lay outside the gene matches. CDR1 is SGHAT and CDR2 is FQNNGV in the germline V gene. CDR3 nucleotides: TGTGCCAGCAGCTTGACTAGCGGGTCCCACAATGAGCAGTTCTTC. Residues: CASSLTSGSHNEQFF. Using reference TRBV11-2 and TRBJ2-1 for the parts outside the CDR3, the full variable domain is EAGVAQSPRYKIIEKRQSVAFWCNPISGHATLYWYQQILGQGPKLLIQFQNNGVVDDSQLPKDRFSAERLKGVDSTLKIQPAKLEDSAVYLCASSLTSGSHNEQFFGPGTRLTVL.

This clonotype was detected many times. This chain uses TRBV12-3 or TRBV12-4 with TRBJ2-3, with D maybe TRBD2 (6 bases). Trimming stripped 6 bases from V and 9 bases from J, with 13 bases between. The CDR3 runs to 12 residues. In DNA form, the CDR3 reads TGTGCCAGCAGCTTGACTAGTCTGACGCAGTATTTT. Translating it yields CASSLTSLTQYF.

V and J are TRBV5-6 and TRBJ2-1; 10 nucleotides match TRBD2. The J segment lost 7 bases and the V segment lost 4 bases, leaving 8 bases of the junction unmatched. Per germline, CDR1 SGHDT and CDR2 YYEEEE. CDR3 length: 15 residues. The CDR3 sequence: CASSDLAGVGNEQFF. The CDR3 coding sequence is TGTGCCAGCAGCGATCTAGCGGGAGTTGGGAATGAGCAGTTCTTC.

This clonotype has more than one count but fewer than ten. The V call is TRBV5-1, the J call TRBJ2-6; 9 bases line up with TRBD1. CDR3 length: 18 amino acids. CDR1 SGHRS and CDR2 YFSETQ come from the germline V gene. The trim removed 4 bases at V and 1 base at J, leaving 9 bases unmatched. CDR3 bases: TGCGCCAGCAGCAGGGAGGGACAGGGTACGTCTGGGGCCAACGTCCTGACTTTC. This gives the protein CASSREGQGTSGANVLTF.

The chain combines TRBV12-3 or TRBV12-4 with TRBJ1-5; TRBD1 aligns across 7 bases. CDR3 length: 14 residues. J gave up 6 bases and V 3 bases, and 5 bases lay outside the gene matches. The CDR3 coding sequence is TGTGCCAGCAGTTTTAAGGGGGCCGTTCAGCCCCAGCATTTT. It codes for CASSFKGAVQPQHF.

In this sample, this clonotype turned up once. The CDR3 reads CASNSRDREYEQYF. CDR3 bases: TGTGCCAGCAACTCCCGGGACAGGGAATACGAGCAGTACTTC. This chain links TRBV2 with TRBJ2-7; the match to TRBD1 covers 9 bases. Germline-derived CDR1 and CDR2 are SNHLY and FYNNEI. The V and J ends lost 7 bases and 4 bases, in that order; junction bases with no gene match: 8. This CDR3 is built from 14 residues.

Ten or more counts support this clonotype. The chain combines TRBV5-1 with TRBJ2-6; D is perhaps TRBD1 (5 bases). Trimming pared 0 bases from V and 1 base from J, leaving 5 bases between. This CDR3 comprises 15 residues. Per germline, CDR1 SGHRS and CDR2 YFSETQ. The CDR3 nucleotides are TGCGCCAGCAGCTTGGAGGGGTCTGGGGCCAACGTCCTGACTTTC. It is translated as CASSLEGSGANVLTF.

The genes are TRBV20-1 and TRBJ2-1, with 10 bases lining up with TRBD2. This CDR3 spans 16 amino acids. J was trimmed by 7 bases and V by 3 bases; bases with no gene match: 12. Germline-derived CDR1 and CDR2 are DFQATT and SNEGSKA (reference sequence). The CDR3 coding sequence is TGCAGTGCTAGCCAAACAAGCGGGGGGGCCAAGAATGAGCAGTTCTTC. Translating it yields CSASQTSGGAKNEQFF.

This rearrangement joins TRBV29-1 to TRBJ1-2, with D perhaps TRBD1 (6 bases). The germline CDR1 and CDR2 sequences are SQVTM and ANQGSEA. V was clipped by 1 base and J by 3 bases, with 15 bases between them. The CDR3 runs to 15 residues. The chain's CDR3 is CSVEGLLQGYYGYTF. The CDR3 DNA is TGCAGCGTTGAAGGTCTACTACAGGGTTACTATGGCTACACCTTC. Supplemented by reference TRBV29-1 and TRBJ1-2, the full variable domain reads SAVISQKPSRDICQRGTSLTIQCQVDSQVTMMFWYRQQPGQSLTLIATANQGSEATYESGFVIDKFPISRPNLTFSTLTVSNMSPEDSSIYLCSVEGLLQGYYGYTFGSGTRLTVV.

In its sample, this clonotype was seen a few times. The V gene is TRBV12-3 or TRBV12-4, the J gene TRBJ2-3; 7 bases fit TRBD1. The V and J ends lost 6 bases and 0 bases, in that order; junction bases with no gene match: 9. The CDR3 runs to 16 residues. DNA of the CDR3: TGTGCCAGCAGCGAAGGACAGGCCTCTAGCACAGATACGCAGTATTTT. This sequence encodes CASSEGQASSTDTQYF.